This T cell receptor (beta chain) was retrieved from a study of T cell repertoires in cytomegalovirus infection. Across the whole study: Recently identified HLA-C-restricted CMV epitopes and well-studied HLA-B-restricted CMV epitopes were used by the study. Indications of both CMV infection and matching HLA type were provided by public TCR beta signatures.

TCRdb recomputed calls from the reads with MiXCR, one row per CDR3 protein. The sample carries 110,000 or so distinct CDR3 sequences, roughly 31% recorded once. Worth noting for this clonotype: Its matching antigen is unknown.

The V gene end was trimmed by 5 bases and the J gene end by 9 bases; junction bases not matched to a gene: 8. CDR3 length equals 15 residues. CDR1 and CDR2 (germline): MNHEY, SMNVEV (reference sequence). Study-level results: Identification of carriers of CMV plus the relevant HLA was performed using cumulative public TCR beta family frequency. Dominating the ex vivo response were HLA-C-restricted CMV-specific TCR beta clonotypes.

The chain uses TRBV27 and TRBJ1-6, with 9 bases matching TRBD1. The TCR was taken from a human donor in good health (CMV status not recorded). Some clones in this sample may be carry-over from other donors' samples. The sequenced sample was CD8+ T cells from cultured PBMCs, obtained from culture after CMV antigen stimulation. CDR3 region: CASSKGQGYSSPLHF. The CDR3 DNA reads TGTGCCAGCAGTAAAGGACAGGGGTACAGTTCACCCCTCCACTTT.